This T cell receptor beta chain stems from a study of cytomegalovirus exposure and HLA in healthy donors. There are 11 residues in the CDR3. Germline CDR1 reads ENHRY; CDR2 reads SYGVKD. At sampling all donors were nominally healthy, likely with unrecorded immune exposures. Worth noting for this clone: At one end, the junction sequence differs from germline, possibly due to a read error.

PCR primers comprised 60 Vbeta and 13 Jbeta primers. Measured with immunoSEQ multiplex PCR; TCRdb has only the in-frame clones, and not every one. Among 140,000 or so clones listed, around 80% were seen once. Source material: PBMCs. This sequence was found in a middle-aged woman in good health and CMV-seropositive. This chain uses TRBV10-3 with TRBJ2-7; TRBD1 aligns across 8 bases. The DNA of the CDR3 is TGTGCCATCAGTGCCACAGGGGGATTGGACTTC. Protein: CAISATGGLDF.